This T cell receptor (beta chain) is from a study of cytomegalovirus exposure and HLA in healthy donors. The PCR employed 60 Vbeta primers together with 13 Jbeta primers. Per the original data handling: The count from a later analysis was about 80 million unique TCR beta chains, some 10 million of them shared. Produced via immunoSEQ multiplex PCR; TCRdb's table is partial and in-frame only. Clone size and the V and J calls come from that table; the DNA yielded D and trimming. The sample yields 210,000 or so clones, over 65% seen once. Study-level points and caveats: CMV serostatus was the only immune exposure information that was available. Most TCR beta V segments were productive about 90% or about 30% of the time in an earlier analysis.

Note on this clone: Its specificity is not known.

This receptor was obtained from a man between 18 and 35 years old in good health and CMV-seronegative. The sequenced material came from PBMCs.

The CDR3 region has the DNA TGTGCCAGCAGTCCTCCCGGGACTGTGGATACGCAGTATTTT. This translates into CASSPPGTVDTQYF. This sequence joins TRBV28 and TRBJ2-3, with D perhaps matching TRBD2 (6 bases). CDR3 length equals 14 residues. The germline V and J ends were trimmed by 5 bases and 6 bases, with 15 bases remaining between them. The V gene's germline CDR1 is MDHEN and CDR2 SYDVKM.